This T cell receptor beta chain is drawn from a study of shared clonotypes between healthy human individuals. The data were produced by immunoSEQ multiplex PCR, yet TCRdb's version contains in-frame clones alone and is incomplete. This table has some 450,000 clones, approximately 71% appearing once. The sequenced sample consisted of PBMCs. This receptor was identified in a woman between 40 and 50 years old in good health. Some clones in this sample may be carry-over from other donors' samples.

CDR3 DNA sequence: TGCGCCAGCAGCCCTCTTGGTAGACAGAACACTGAAGCTTTCTTT. Amino acids: CASSPLGRQNTEAFF. This chain links TRBV5-1 with TRBJ1-1; D ambiguous. The CDR3 loop spans 15 amino acids. The ends were cut back, 4 bases at V and 1 base at J, with 14 bases in the middle. The germline V gene encodes CDR1 SGHRS and CDR2 YFSETQ.